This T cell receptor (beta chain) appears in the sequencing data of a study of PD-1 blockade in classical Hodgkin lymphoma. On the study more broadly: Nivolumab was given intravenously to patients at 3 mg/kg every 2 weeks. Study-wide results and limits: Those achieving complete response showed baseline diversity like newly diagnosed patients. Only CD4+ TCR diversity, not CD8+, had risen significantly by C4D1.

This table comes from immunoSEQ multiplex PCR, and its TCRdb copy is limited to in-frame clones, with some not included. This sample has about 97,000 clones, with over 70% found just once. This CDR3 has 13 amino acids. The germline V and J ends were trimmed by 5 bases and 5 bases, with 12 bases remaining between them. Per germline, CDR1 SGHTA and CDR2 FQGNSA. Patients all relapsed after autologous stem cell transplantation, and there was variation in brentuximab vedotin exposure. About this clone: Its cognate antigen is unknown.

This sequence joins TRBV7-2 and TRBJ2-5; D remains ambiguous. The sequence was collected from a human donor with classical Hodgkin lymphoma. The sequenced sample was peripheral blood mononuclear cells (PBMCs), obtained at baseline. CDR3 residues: CASSIGPGETQYF. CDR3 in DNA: TGTGCCAGCAGCATAGGCCCCGGGGAGACCCAGTACTTC.